This T cell receptor beta chain was obtained from a study of kidney transplant recipient with SARS-CoV-2 infection. This CDR3 has 17 amino acids. Germline V gene data show CDR1 as MNHEY and CDR2 as SVGEGT. Comment on this clonotype: One end of the junction is discordant with germline, which a read error may explain.

TCRdb analysed the reads with MiXCR anew, one entry per CDR3 protein. The top ten clones hold under 9.5% of a sample with fewer than 250,000 distinct CDR3 sequences, about 28% of them seen once. The rearrangement uses TRBV6-2 or TRBV6-3 and TRBJ2-2; 7 bases match TRBD2. This TCR came from a male patient aged 25 to 39 who had COVID-19 and was a kidney transplant recipient. The graft donor may account for some of the T cells. Sequencing used a blood sample, obtained at baseline and on roughly day 110 from a kidney transplant recipient. The CDR3 loop reads CTSSYSRAGVNTGELFF. CDR3 nucleotide sequence: TGTACCAGCAGTTACTCGAGGGCGGGAGTTAACACCGGGGAGCTGTTTTTT.